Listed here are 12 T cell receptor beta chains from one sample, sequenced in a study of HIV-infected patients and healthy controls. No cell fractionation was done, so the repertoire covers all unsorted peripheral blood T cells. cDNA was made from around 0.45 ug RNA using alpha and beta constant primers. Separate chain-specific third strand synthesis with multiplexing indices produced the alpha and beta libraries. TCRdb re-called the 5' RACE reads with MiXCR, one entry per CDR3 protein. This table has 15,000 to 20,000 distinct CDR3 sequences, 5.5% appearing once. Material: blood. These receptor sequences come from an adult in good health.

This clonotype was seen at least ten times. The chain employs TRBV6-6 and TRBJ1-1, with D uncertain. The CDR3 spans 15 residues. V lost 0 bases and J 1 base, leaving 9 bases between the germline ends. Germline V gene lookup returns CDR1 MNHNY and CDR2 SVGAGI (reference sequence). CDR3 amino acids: CASSYSILGNTEAFF. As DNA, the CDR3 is TGTGCCAGCAGTTACTCGATTTTGGGGAACACTGAAGCTTTCTTT.

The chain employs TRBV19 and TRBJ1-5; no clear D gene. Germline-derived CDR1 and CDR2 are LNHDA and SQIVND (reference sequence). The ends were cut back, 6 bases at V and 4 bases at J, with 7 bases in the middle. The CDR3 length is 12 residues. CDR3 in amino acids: CASRTRNQPQHF. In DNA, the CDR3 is TGTGCCAGTAGGACAAGAAATCAGCCCCAGCATTTT.

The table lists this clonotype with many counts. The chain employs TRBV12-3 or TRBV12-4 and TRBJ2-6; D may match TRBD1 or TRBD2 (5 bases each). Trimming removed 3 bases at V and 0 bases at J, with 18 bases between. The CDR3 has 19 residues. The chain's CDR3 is CASSFAWGSGLSGANVLTF. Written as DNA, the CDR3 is TGTGCCAGCAGTTTTGCCTGGGGTTCGGGGCTCTCTGGGGCCAACGTCCTGACTTTC.

In DNA form, the CDR3 reads TGTGCCAGCAGTGAAGCTTCGGGATCCGGGGCCGGGGAGCTGTTTTTT. It translates to CASSEASGSGAGELFF. The chain is built from TRBV6-1 and TRBJ2-2, with D possibly matching TRBD2 (5 bases). The CDR3 is made up of 16 amino acids. Trimming stripped 0 bases from V and 6 bases from J, with 14 bases between. The V gene's germline CDR1 is MNHNS and CDR2 SASEGT.

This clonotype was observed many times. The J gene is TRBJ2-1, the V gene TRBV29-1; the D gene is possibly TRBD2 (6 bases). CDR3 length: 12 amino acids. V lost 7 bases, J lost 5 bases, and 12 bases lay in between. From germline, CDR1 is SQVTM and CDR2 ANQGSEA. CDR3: CSARDWDNEQFF. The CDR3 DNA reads TGCAGCGCAAGGGACTGGGACAATGAGCAGTTCTTC.

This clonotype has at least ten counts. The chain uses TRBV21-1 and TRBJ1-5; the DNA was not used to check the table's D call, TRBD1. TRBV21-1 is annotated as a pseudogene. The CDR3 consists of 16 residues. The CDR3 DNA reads TGTGCCAGCAGCTCGTTGACGGGGGCAGATAATCAGCCCCAGCATTTT. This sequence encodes CASSSLTGADNQPQHF.

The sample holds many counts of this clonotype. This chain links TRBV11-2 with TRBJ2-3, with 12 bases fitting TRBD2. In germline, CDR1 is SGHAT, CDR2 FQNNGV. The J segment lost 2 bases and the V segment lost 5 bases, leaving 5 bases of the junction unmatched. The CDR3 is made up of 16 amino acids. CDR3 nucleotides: TGTGCCAGCAGCCCCACTAGCGGGGGGCACACAGATACGCAGTATTTT. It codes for CASSPTSGGHTDTQYF.

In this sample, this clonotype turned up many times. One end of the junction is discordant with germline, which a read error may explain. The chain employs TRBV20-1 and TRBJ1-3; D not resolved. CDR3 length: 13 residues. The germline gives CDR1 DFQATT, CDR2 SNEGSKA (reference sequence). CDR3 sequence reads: CSARSYAGNTIYF. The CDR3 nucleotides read TGCAGTGCTAGATCCTACGCTGGCAACACCATATATTTT.

The CDR3 sequence: CSALRDRAGEQYF. In DNA form, the CDR3 reads TGCAGTGCCCTCAGGGACAGGGCGGGGGAGCAGTACTTC. The V call is TRBV20-1, the J call TRBJ2-7, with TRBD1 identical over 9 bases. V was pared by 6 bases and J by 7 bases, with 10 bases of the junction left unmatched. This CDR3 is built from 13 residues. The germline gives CDR1 DFQATT, CDR2 SNEGSKA (reference sequence).

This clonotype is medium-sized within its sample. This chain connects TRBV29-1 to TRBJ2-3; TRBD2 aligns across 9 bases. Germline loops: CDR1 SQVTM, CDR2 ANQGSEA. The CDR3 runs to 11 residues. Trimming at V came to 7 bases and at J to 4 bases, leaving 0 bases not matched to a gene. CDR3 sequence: CSGTSADTQYF. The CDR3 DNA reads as TGCAGCGGGACTAGCGCAGATACGCAGTATTTT.

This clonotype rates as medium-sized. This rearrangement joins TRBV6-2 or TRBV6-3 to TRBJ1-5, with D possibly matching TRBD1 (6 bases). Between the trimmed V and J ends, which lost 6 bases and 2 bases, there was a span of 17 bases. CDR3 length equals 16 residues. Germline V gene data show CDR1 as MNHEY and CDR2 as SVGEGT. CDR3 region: CASSTLRGGGNQPQHF. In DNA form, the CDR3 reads TGTGCCAGCAGCACCCTCAGGGGAGGGGGCAATCAGCCCCAGCATTTT.

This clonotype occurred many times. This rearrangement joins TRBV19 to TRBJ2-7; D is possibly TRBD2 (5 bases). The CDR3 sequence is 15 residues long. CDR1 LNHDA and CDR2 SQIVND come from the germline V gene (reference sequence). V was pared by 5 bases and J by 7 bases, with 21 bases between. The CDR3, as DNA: TGTGCCAGTAGTCCGCGGTCCGGTGGTACTAGGGAGCAGTACTTC. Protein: CASSPRSGGTREQYF.